Listed below are T cell receptor beta chains from one sample, sequenced in a study of Tregs in tolerant kidney transplant recipients. Libraries were prepared by immunoSEQ multiplex PCR; TCRdb keeps only in-frame clonotypes and omits some of them. The sample holds hundreds of thousands of clones, around 82% seen once. Sequencing was performed on CD4+ T cells from blood. The receptors originated from a human donor in good health. Both conserved end residues are part of each CDR3. The D gene is left open where the match is weak. Some rows mark clone size as missing; the rest say once, few, many or name a class of expanded clone.

clone size,J gene,V gene,D gene,CDR3 DNA,CDR3 protein
-,TRBJ1-1,TRBV18,TRBD1,TGTGCCAGCTCACCCCGGACAGGGACGAACACTGAAGCTTTCTTT,CASSPRTGTNTEAFF
-,TRBJ1-4,TRBV7-9,-,TGTGCCAGCAGCGCCCAGGTCGGGGGTGAAAAACTGTTTTTT,CASSAQVGGEKLFF
-,TRBJ2-7,TRBV4-1,TRBD1,TGCGCCAGCAGCCCCGGACAGGGCCCGTCCTACGAGCAGTACTTC,CASSPGQGPSYEQYF
-,TRBJ2-3,TRBV7-3,TRBD2,TGTGCCAGCAGCTCCCCCAAGACTAGCGGGGGCTTGGTGGATACGCAGTATTTT,CASSSPKTSGGLVDTQYF
-,TRBJ1-5,TRBV5-8,TRBD1,TGTGCCAGCAGCTTGGCTTTAGACAGGGGACCCTATAGCAATCAGCCCCAGCATTTT,CASSLALDRGPYSNQPQHF
-,TRBJ1-6,TRBV4-2,-,TGTGCCAGCAGCCCCCAGAGAAATTCACCCCTCCACTTT,CASSPQRNSPLHF
-,TRBJ1-5,TRBV29-1,-,TGCAGCGTTGGGGCTGGACAGCCCCAGCATTTT,CSVGAGQPQHF
few,TRBJ1-1,TRBV5-1,-,TGCGCCAGCAGGGAAGGGGCTACCGGTAAGACTGAAGCTTTCTTT,CASREGATGKTEAFF
-,TRBJ2-1,TRBV19,-,TGTGCCACCAACCCGGGACGTTATTACAATGAGCAGTTCTTC,CATNPGRYYNEQFF
-,TRBJ2-2,TRBV5-1,-,TGCGCCAGCAGCTTGGCAGTCCAGACTAACACCGGGGAGCTGTTTTTT,CASSLAVQTNTGELFF
-,TRBJ2-5,TRBV7-3,-,TGTGCCAGCAGCCCCCGGGCGTCTCCTGGTGAGACCCAGTACTTC,CASSPRASPGETQYF